This note documents a single T cell receptor beta chain sequence. V was pared by 3 bases and J by 7 bases, with 21 bases between. Germline V gives CDR1 DFQATT, CDR2 SNEGSKA (reference sequence). The CDR3 loop spans 15 amino acids. This sample was taken from a study of blood T cell repertoires in COVID-19. As for the study in general: Both acute and convalescent COVID-19 samples were obtained from the United States, Italy and Spain.

The method was immunoSEQ multiplex PCR; TCRdb's version includes in-frame clones alone and lacks a portion of them. The sample consists of over 250,000 clones, approximately 90% of them appearing once. Recruitment covered under 25 US areas and drew participants whose ages spanned roughly 18 to 100 years. Participants' reported clinical history set cohort assignment. This rearrangement joins TRBV20-1 to TRBJ1-1; tentative D call: TRBD1 (6 bases). Material for sequencing was PBMCs or T cells enriched from blood (not recorded which). The TCR comes from a woman in her fifties or sixties in a cohort exposed to, infected with or recovered from COVID-19 (not recorded which). CDR3 DNA sequence: TGCAGTGCTAGTGGCTATACAACAGGGAGCCTTGAAGCTTTCTTT. Translation: CSASGYTTGSLEAFF.